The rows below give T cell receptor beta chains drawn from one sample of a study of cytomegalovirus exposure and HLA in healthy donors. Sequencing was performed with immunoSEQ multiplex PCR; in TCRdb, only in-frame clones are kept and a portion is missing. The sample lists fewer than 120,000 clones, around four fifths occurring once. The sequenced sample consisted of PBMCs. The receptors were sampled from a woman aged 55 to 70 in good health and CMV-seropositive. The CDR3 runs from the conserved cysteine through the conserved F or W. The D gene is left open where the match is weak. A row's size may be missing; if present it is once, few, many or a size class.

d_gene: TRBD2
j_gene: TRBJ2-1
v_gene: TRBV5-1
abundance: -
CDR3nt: TGCGCCAGCAGCTTTTATTGGACTAGCGGGGGTATAGACAATGAGCAGTTCTTC
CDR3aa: CASSFYWTSGGIDNEQFF

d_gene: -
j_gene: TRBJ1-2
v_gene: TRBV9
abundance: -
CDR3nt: TGTGCCAGCAGCCCAGGGGTTTCGGTCTATGGCTACACCTTC
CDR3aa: CASSPGVSVYGYTF

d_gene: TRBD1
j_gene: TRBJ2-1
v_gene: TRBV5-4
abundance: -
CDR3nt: TGTGCCAGCAGCGACAATACAGGGGGCAATGAGCAGTTCTTC
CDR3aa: CASSDNTGGNEQFF

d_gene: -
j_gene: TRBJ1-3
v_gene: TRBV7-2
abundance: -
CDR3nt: TGTGCCAGCGGGAACGGGGTTTCTGGAAACACCATATATTTT
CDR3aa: CASGNGVSGNTIYF

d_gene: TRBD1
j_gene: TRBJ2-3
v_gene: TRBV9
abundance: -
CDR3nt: TGTGCCAGCAGCGCCCACCGGGGACAGGGGGCGGTAGATACGCAGTATTTT
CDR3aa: CASSAHRGQGAVDTQYF

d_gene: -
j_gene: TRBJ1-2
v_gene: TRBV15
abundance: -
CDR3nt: TGTGCCACCAGCAGAGATACCGGAGACAGAAGTGGCTACACCTTC
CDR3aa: CATSRDTGDRSGYTF

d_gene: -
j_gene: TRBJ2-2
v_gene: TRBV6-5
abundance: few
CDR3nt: TGTGCCAGCAGAGCTCTTATTAACACCGGGGAGCTGTTTTTT
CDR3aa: CASRALINTGELFF

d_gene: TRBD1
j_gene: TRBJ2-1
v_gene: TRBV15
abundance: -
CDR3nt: TGTGCCACCAGCAGTAGACAGGGGGCTTTCAATGAGCAGTTCTTC
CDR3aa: CATSSRQGAFNEQFF

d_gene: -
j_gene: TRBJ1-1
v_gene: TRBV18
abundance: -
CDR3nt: TGTGCCAGCTCCCCAGACAGAACGAACACTGAAGCTTTCTTT
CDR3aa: CASSPDRTNTEAFF

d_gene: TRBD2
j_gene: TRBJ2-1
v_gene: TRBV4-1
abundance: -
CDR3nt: TGCGCCAGCAGCTCCCGTATTCAGCGGGAGTTGCCCGATGACAATGAGCAGTTCTTC
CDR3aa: CASSSRIQRELPDDNEQFF

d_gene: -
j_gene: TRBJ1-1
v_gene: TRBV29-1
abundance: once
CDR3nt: TGCAGCGTTGCCGTTGCCGGGACTGTGACTGAAGCTTTCTTT
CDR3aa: CSVAVAGTVTEAFF

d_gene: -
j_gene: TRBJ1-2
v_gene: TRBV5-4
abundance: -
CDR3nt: TGTGCCAGTCAAAGATCGGGAAGAACCTATGGCTACACCTTC
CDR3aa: CASQRSGRTYGYTF

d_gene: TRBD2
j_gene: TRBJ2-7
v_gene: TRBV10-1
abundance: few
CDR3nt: TGCGCCAGCAGTGAGGCGGGAGCATACTACGAGCAGTACTTC
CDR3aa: CASSEAGAYYEQYF

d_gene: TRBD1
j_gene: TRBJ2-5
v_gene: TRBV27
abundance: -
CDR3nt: TGTGCCAGCAGATTCCAAACAGGGGGCTTGGAGACCCAGTACTTC
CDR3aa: CASRFQTGGLETQYF

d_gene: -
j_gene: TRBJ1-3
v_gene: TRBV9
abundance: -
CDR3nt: TGTGCCAGCAGCCTTACAGTTGACTCTGGAAACACCATATATTTT
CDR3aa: CASSLTVDSGNTIYF

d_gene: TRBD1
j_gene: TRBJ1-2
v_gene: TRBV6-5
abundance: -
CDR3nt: TGTGCCAGCAGCCTAGCCCCCAGGGGGCGGTATGGCTACACCTTC
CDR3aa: CASSLAPRGRYGYTF

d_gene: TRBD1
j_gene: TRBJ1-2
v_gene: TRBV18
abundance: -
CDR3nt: TGTGCCAGCTCGGGACAGGGGGGCGACTATGGCTACACCTTC
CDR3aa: CASSGQGGDYGYTF

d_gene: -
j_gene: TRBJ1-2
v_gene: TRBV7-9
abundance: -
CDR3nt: TGTGCCAGCAGCCACACCACTAACTATGGCTACACCTTC
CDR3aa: CASSHTTNYGYTF

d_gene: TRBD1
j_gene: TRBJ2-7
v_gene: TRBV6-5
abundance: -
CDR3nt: TGTGCCAGCTGCGAAGGACAGGGGTGGTCCTACGAGCAGTACTTC
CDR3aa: CASCEGQGWSYEQYF

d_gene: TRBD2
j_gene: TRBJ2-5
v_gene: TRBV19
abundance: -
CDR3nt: TGTGCCAGTCGGACTAGCGGGAGCCAAGAGACCCAGTACTTC
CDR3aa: CASRTSGSQETQYF

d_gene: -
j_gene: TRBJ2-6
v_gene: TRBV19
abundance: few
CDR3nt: TGTGCCAGTAGGGCAGGGTTCGGGGCCAACGTCCTGACTTTC
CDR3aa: CASRAGFGANVLTF

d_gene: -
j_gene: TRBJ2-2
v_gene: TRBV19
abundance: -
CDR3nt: TGTGCCAGTAGTAGTAGCGCCCCCGGGGAGCTGTTTTTT
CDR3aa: CASSSSAPGELFF

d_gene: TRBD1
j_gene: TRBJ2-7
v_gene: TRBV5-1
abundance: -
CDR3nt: TGCGCCAGCAGCTTTTTAACGGGACAGGGGGTCTACGAGCAGTACTTC
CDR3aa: CASSFLTGQGVYEQYF

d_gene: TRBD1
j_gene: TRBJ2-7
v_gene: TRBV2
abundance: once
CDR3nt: TGTGCCAGCAGTGAAGAGGGGGCGCGGCAGTACTTC
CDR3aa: CASSEEGARQYF

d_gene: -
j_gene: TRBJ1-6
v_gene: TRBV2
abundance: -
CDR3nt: TGTGCCAGCACCCTAGGGGGGGTTGGCTATAATTCACCCCTCCACTTT
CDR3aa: CASTLGGVGYNSPLHF

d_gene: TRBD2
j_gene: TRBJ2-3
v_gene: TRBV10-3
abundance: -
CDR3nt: TGTGCCATCAGGGCGACTAGCGGGAGGGGACCAGATACGCAGTATTTT
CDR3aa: CAIRATSGRGPDTQYF

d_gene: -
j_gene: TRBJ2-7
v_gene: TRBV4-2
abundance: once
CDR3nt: TGTGCCAGCAGCCAAGATGGGGCGATCGAGCAGTACTTC
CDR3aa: CASSQDGAIEQYF

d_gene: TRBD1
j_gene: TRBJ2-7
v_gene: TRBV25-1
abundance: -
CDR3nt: TGTGCCAGCAGTGAAGTGGGACAGGAGAACGAGCAGTACTTC
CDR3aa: CASSEVGQENEQYF

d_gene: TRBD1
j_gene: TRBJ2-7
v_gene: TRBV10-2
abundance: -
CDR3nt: TGCGCCAGCAGGGATGTTCGGGACAGCTCCTACGAGCAGTACTTC
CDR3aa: CASRDVRDSSYEQYF

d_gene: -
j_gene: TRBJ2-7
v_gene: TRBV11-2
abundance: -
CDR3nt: TGTGCCAGCAGCTTAGATCTGGTAGGCAGGGTTTACGAGCAGTACTTC
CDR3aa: CASSLDLVGRVYEQYF

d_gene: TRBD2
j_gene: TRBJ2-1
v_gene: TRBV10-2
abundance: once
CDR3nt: TGCGCCAGCAGTTTCGCCGGGACTAGCGGGAGGCACATTGAGCAGTTCTTC
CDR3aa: CASSFAGTSGRHIEQFF

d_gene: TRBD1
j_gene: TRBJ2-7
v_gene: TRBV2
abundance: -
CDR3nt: TGTGCCAGCAGACCGACAGGGTACGAGCAGTACTTC
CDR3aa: CASRPTGYEQYF

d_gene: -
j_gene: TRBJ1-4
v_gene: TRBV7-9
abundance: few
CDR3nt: TGTGCCAGCAGCTTGGGCACCTTTAATGAAAAACTGTTTTTT
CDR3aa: CASSLGTFNEKLFF

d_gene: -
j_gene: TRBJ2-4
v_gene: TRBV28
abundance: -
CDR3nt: TGTGCCAGCAGTAGCGCCGGGGGACGTAGAGACATTCAGTACTTC
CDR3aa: CASSSAGGRRDIQYF